Only one count was recorded for the clone carrying this T cell receptor beta chain. Its specificity is unknown. The source of the sample is a study of T cell responses to AZD1222 COVID-19 vaccine. Background on the study: Pooled together were second doses at about 4 or about 12 weeks.

Findings and caveats of the study: Repertoires were sampled only after the peak T cell response.

Libraries were prepared by immunoSEQ multiplex PCR; TCRdb keeps only in-frame clonotypes and omits some of them. The sample lists 150,000 to 200,000 clones, approximately 92% seen once, with 2.6% in the top ten. CDR1 SGHTA and CDR2 FQGNSA come from the germline V gene. The CDR3 is 16 residues long. After removal of 6 bases from V and 0 bases from J, the junction contained 6 bases not matched to a gene. Sequenced here: peripheral blood, sampled on day 0 of AZD1222 vaccination. The source of this sequence is an adult in good health. The V and J genes are TRBV7-2 and TRBJ2-3; 10 bases align to TRBD2. For the CDR3, the DNA is TGTGCCAGCAGTGTGACTAGCGGGTTTAGCACAGATACGCAGTATTTT. This sequence encodes CASSVTSGFSTDTQYF. Looking up the rest from reference TRBV7-2 and TRBJ2-3 gives the full variable domain: GAGVSQSPSNKVTEKGKDVELRCDPISGHTALYWYRQSLGQGLEFLIYFQGNSAPDKSGLPSDRFSAERTGGSVSTLTIQRTQQEDSAVYLCASSVTSGFSTDTQYFGPGTRLTVL.